This TCR beta chain was retrieved from a study of T cell changes during pregnancy in multiple sclerosis. This CDR3 spans 14 amino acids. V was cut by 5 bases and J by 10 bases, with 20 bases left in between. The germline gives CDR1 SGHTA, CDR2 FQGNSA. Sequencing used immunoSEQ multiplex PCR; TCRdb keeps in-frame clones, though not all of them. The sample contains more than 45,000 clones, 94% of which appear only once. The V and J genes are TRBV7-2 and TRBJ1-2; TRBD1 might be the D (6 bases). The receptor was derived from a female donor with multiple sclerosis, enrolled in a pregnancy study. The sample here was CD4+ T cells from peripheral blood mononuclear cells, taken in the second trimester of pregnancy. CDR3 region: CASSQSLLRGDYTF. CDR3 in DNA: TGTGCCAGCAGCCAATCGCTTCTCAGGGGAGACTACACCTTC.